This entry lists 23 T cell receptor beta chains sequenced from one sample in a study of T cell responses to AZD1222 COVID-19 vaccine. Profiling relied on immunoSEQ multiplex PCR, and the TCRdb table lists in-frame clones only, not all of them. The data show about 51,000 clones, 85% to 90% seen once. This specimen consisted of peripheral blood, obtained 28 days after the second AZD1222 dose. The receptors shown here come from an adult who received the AZD1222 COVID-19 vaccine.

The genes are TRBV11-2 and TRBJ2-7, with 8 nucleotides matching TRBD1. V shed 3 bases, J shed 1 base, and the junction held 14 bases outside the gene matches. CDR3 length: 18 amino acids. Germline CDR1 and CDR2: SGHAT and FQNNGV. CDR3 sequence (DNA): TGTGCCAGCAGCTTCGGTCTTTCCGGGACAGGATCTTCCTACGAGCAGTACTTC. This sequence encodes CASSFGLSGTGSSYEQYF. Drawing the rest from reference TRBV11-2 and TRBJ2-7, the complete variable domain is EAGVAQSPRYKIIEKRQSVAFWCNPISGHATLYWYQQILGQGPKLLIQFQNNGVVDDSQLPKDRFSAERLKGVDSTLKIQPAKLEDSAVYLCASSFGLSGTGSSYEQYFGPGTRLTVT.

The chain couples TRBV30 to TRBJ1-3, with unresolved D. Germline loops: CDR1 GTSNPN, CDR2 SVGIG (reference sequence). This CDR3 contains 13 residues. V was shortened by 2 bases and J by 4 bases, with 9 bases between the two germline ends. As DNA, the CDR3 is TGTGCCTGGAGTTTTACCAGAGGAAACACCATATATTTT. Protein sequence: CAWSFTRGNTIYF.

This clone was observed a single time. The chain combines TRBV2 with TRBJ2-5; maybe TRBD1 (6 bases). The CDR3 sequence is 14 residues long. Trimming removed 2 bases from V and 7 bases from J, with 14 bases in between. Germline V lookup: CDR1 SNHLY, CDR2 FYNNEI. The DNA of the CDR3 is TGTGCCAGCAGTGAATACAGGGCAATGTGGACCCAGTACTTC. Translated, it gives CASSEYRAMWTQYF.

The J gene is TRBJ2-2, the V gene TRBV4-3; maybe TRBD2 (6 bases). Germline-derived CDR1 and CDR2 are LGHNA and YSLEER. The CDR3 covers 16 residues. Trimming left V 3 bases short and J 8 bases short, with 19 bases between. The CDR3 DNA reads TGCGCCAGCAGCCAGGAAACCGGGACTCCAATAGGGGAGCTGTTTTTT. It specifies CASSQETGTPIGELFF.

The V call is TRBV19, the J call TRBJ2-5; 9 positions match TRBD1. V lost 6 bases, J lost 4 bases, and 6 bases stayed unmatched. Looked up from germline, CDR1 is LNHDA and CDR2 is SQIVND (reference sequence). The CDR3 is 14 residues long. CDR3 bases: TGTGCCAGTAGCTTACAGGGGGCCGGAGAGACCCAGTACTTC. Translation: CASSLQGAGETQYF.

This clone was recorded a few times. The CDR3 is CASSEGDRGWTEAFF. CDR3 in DNA: TGTGCCAGCAGTGAAGGTGACAGGGGGTGGACTGAAGCTTTCTTT. This rearrangement joins TRBV2 to TRBJ1-1; 9 nucleotides align to TRBD1. Unmatched junction bases numbered 5, after V lost 1 base and J lost 5 bases. Germline CDR1 reads SNHLY; CDR2 reads FYNNEI. The CDR3 runs to 15 residues. The variable domain in full, completed from reference TRBV2 and TRBJ1-1, reads EPEVTQTPSHQVTQMGQEVILRCVPISNHLYFYWYRQILGQKVEFLVSFYNNEISEKSEIFDDQFSVERPDGSNFTLKIRSTKLEDSAMYFCASSEGDRGWTEAFFGQGTRLTVV.

V and J are TRBV2 and TRBJ2-7; 14 bases agree with TRBD2. The germline V gene has CDR1 SNHLY and CDR2 FYNNEI. The CDR3 runs to 14 residues. The V gene end was trimmed by 6 bases and the J gene end by 6 bases; junction bases not matched to a gene: 4. CDR3 bases: TGTGCCAGCAGCCAGGGACTAGCGGGAGTCGAGCAGTACTTC. Translated, it gives CASSQGLAGVEQYF.

The chain recombines TRBV5-1 with TRBJ1-3; the D is unclear. This CDR3 is 17 amino acids long. The ends were cut back, 0 bases at V and 0 bases at J, with 13 bases in the middle. Germline CDR1 SGHRS, CDR2 YFSETQ. The CDR3 protein is CASSLEGSNYSGNTIYF. CDR3 in DNA: TGCGCCAGCAGCTTGGAGGGATCTAACTACTCTGGAAACACCATATATTTT.

This chain connects TRBV10-1 to TRBJ2-1; D might be TRBD1 or TRBD2, each matching 5 bases. This CDR3 region has 14 residues. V lost 8 bases, J lost 5 bases, and 16 bases lay in between. Germline loops: CDR1 WNHNN, CDR2 SYGVQD (reference sequence). The CDR3 spells CASGPPRGHNEQFF. The CDR3 bases are TGCGCCAGCGGACCGCCTCGGGGACACAATGAGCAGTTCTTC.

J is TRBJ2-7 and V is TRBV6-1; D possibly corresponds to TRBD1 (5 bases). The CDR3 runs 16 residues. V lost 3 bases, J lost 6 bases, and 21 bases lay in between. Per germline, CDR1 MNHNS and CDR2 SASEGT. Here the CDR3 DNA reads TGTGCCAGCAGTGATCGCTGGGCAGGGATCAGTGGCGAGCAGTACTTC. Translation gives CASSDRWAGISGEQYF.

The chain uses TRBV27 and TRBJ2-1, with TRBD2 identical over 12 bases. Germline V lookup: CDR1 MNHEY, CDR2 SMNVEV (reference sequence). This CDR3 spans 16 amino acids. The V and J ends lost 2 bases and 9 bases, in that order; junction bases with no gene match: 8. The CDR3 region is CASSLPLAGGRVEQFF. The CDR3 DNA is TGTGCCAGCAGTTTACCTCTAGCGGGAGGGCGGGTTGAGCAGTTCTTC.

The chain recombines TRBV19 with TRBJ2-7, with D possibly being TRBD1 or TRBD2 (5 bases each). This CDR3 region has 15 residues. Germline CDR1 reads LNHDA; CDR2 reads SQIVND (reference sequence). Between the trimmed V and J ends, which lost 5 bases and 0 bases, there was a span of 14 bases. This CDR3 reads CASSAYGTVSYEQYF. CDR3 nucleotides: TGTGCCAGTAGTGCTTACGGGACGGTCTCCTACGAGCAGTACTTC.

This clone was recorded once. V gene TRBV28 combines with J gene TRBJ2-2; TRBD2 matches at 7 bases. The J segment lost 0 bases and the V segment lost 5 bases, leaving 3 bases of the junction unmatched. Germline V gene lookup returns CDR1 MDHEN and CDR2 SYDVKM. This CDR3 has 15 residues. CDR3 region: CASSLSGTNTGELFF. The CDR3 region has the DNA TGTGCCAGCAGTCTCAGCGGGACGAACACCGGGGAGCTGTTTTTT.

V is TRBV10-3 and J is TRBJ2-7; 10 nucleotides match TRBD2. V shed 10 bases and J 5 bases; nucleotides not matched to a gene: 11. Germline CDR1 is ENHRY and CDR2 is SYGVKD. The length of the CDR3 is 14 residues. CDR3 sequence: CATTFAGTSDEQYF. The CDR3 DNA follows: TGTGCCACCACATTTGCCGGGACTAGCGACGAGCAGTACTTC.

The V call is TRBV5-1, the J call TRBJ2-7; no clear D gene. The germline gives CDR1 SGHRS, CDR2 YFSETQ. The CDR3 extends over 14 amino acids. V was clipped by 0 bases and J by 0 bases, with 7 bases between them. The CDR3 is CASSLGLYSYEQYF. The CDR3 nucleotides read TGCGCCAGCAGCTTGGGCCTATACTCCTACGAGCAGTACTTC.

The rearrangement uses TRBV10-1 and TRBJ2-1; 7 nucleotides line up with TRBD2. With 10 bases clipped from V and 7 bases from J, the junction kept 13 bases outside the gene matches. The V gene's germline CDR1 is WNHNN and CDR2 SYGVQD (reference sequence). This CDR3 comprises 14 residues. The CDR3 loop reads CATSSGNVGNEQFF. CDR3 coding DNA: TGCGCCACGTCTAGCGGAAACGTAGGAAATGAGCAGTTCTTC.

V is TRBV19 and J is TRBJ1-2; TRBD1 aligns across 7 bases. Per germline, CDR1 LNHDA and CDR2 SQIVND (reference sequence). V was clipped by 5 bases and J by 8 bases; unmatched bases: 14. The CDR3 is 15 amino acids. In DNA form, the CDR3 reads TGTGCCAGTAGTCCTCAGACAGGGAAAGAACTCGGCTACACCTTC. Translated: CASSPQTGKELGYTF.

The chain is built from TRBV2 and TRBJ2-2, with D tentatively TRBD1 or TRBD2 (6 bases each). Trimming took 6 bases from V and 1 from J, leaving 12 bases between them. Germline V lookup: CDR1 SNHLY, CDR2 FYNNEI. This CDR3 comprises 15 residues. The CDR3, as DNA: TGTGCCAGCAGCCGGGGGCAGATGAACACCGGGGAGCTGTTTTTT. This codes for CASSRGQMNTGELFF.

The V call is TRBV12-3 or TRBV12-4, the J call TRBJ2-1; 7 bases map to TRBD2. The junction had 0 bases not matched to a gene; V was cut back by 4 bases and J by 6 bases. The CDR3 is 12 amino acids. The CDR3 spells CASSWTSNEQFF. In DNA, the CDR3 is TGTGCCAGCAGTTGGACTAGCAATGAGCAGTTCTTC.

The chain uses TRBV6-5 and TRBJ2-7, with D hard to call. Germline CDR1 reads MNHEY; CDR2 reads SVGAGI. The CDR3 contains 13 residues. Trimming shortened V by 6 bases and J by 5 bases, and 14 bases separated the two germline ends. The CDR3 loop is CASRSLVLDEQYF. In DNA, the CDR3 is TGTGCCAGCAGATCCCTGGTTCTAGACGAGCAGTACTTC.

The chain employs TRBV4-3 and TRBJ1-2; no reliable D call. V was clipped by 1 base and J by 2 bases, with 8 bases between them. CDR3 length: 14 amino acids. Germline V gene data show CDR1 as LGHNA and CDR2 as YSLEER. CDR3 region: CASSQATNNYGYTF. DNA for the CDR3: TGCGCCAGCAGCCAAGCGACCAACAACTATGGCTACACCTTC.

The V gene is TRBV18, the J gene TRBJ1-1; TRBD1 aligns across 7 bases. Germline V gene data show CDR1 as KGHSH and CDR2 as LQKENI. J was trimmed by 1 base and V by 6 bases; bases with no gene match: 8. This CDR3 has 15 residues. For the CDR3, the DNA is TGTGCCAGCTCCCGGGGACAGTCTCAGAACACTGAAGCTTTCTTT. This encodes CASSRGQSQNTEAFF.

This clone is a singleton in its sample. The chain links TRBV4-2 to TRBJ2-1; TRBD2 agrees at 10 bases. V lost 2 bases to trimming and J lost 8 bases; unmatched junction nucleotides: 9. CDR3 length: 16 amino acids. CDR1 and CDR2 from the germline V gene are LGHNA and YNFKEQ. CDR3 protein: CASSQFSGRAPYEQFF. The CDR3 bases are TGTGCCAGCAGCCAATTCAGCGGGAGGGCCCCCTATGAGCAGTTCTTC.